A selection of T cell receptor beta chains follows, all from one sample in a study of identical twins. TCRdb ran MiXCR on the 5' RACE reads and lists one entry per CDR3 protein. The data contain over 200,000 distinct CDR3 sequences, about 10% of them singletons. Sequenced input: memory T cells sorted from blood. All receptors derive from a man in his forties or fifties in good health. CDR3s include the opening cysteine and the closing phenylalanine or tryptophan. Each record gives: clone size, J gene, V gene, D gene, CDR3 DNA, CDR3 protein. D genes are given only for firm matches. Rows may omit the clone size; those that give it use once, few, many or a size class.

many TRBJ2-3 TRBV7-9 . TGTGCCAGCAGCCCAAGACTAGGGGGGATCACAGATACGCAGTATTTT CASSPRLGGITDTQYF
many TRBJ2-3 TRBV3-1 . TGTGCCAGCAGCCCCTCCGAGGGGCCCGAGCCTAGCACAGATACGCAGTATTTT CASSPSEGPEPSTDTQYF
. TRBJ1-3 TRBV25-1 . TGTGCCAGCAGTCCCTCAGGGGCAGGCTCTGGAAACACCATATATTTT CASSPSGAGSGNTIYF
few TRBJ2-1 TRBV28 . TGTGCCTGCCTGGGGTGGCAGTTCAATGAGCAGTTCTTC CACLGWQFNEQFF
many TRBJ2-1 TRBV3-1 TRBD2 TGTGCCAGCAGCCCCTCAGCGGGGGGGGTTTTTGAGCAGTTCTTC CASSPSAGGVFEQFF
. TRBJ1-1 TRBV6-1 . TGTGCCAGCAGAGGGGCGCCGAACACTGAAGCTTTCTTT CASRGAPNTEAFF
many TRBJ2-7 TRBV7-9 . TGTGCCAGCAGCGCCCGAAGGGATGGTCTAGCATACTTC CASSARRDGLAYF
many TRBJ1-2 TRBV14 . TGTGCCAGCAGCCCCCTCGGGGGGGGCGGTGGCTACACCTTC CASSPLGGGGGYTF
few TRBJ2-3 TRBV3-1 . TGTGCCAGCAGCGGGCGAAGGGGGGATACGCAGTATTTT CASSGRRGDTQYF
many TRBJ2-7 TRBV20-1 TRBD2 TGCAGTGCTACCATTCCCGCGAATAGCGGGAGGTTCTTCGAGCCCTACGAGCAGTACTTC CSATIPANSGRFFEPYEQYF
. TRBJ2-4 TRBV20-1 TRBD2 TGCAGTGCCCTCCGGACTAGCGGGGGGGCCGCCCCGTACTTC CSALRTSGGAAPYF
many TRBJ2-3 TRBV7-2 . TGTGCCAGCAGCTTAGCTGGTGCGGGTTTCACAGATACGCAGTATTTT CASSLAGAGFTDTQYF
. TRBJ2-1 TRBV10-3 TRBD2 TGTGCCATCAGTGAGGGGACTAGCGGGAGTGAATACAATGAGCAGTTCTTC CAISEGTSGSEYNEQFF
many TRBJ1-6 TRBV5-5 . TGTGCCAGCAGCTTGGAGGCCCACTCCTATAATTCACCCCTCCACTTT CASSLEAHSYNSPLHF
. TRBJ2-5 TRBV18 . TGTGCCAGCTCACCACCGACCCGGGAGACCCAGTACTTC CASSPPTRETQYF
few TRBJ2-3 TRBV5-1 . TGCGCCAGCAGCCTCAATACGGGGACAGATACGCAGTATTTT CASSLNTGTDTQYF
. TRBJ1-3 TRBV11-2 . TGTGCCAGCAGCCGGGACAAAGGATTGAACACCATATATTTT CASSRDKGLNTIYF
many TRBJ2-7 TRBV7-9 . TGTGCCAGCAGCTCTATGGCCGAGCAGTACTTC CASSSMAEQYF
few TRBJ2-7 TRBV5-1 . TGCGCCAGCAGCACGGACCTAGGGAAATTATCCTACGAGCAGTACTTC CASSTDLGKLSYEQYF
few TRBJ1-3 TRBV20-1 . TGCAGTGCTAGAGAAGGGACCTGGGGAAACACCATATATTTT CSAREGTWGNTIYF
. TRBJ2-2 TRBV6-2/TRBV6-3 . TGTGCCAGCAACAGGGTTAACACCGGGGAGCTGTTTTTT CASNRVNTGELFF
. TRBJ1-6 TRBV20-1 . TGCAGTGCTAGGGACGGGGGGGGAAGCTTCAGCTCCTATAATTCACCCCTCCACTTT CSARDGGGSFSSYNSPLHF
many TRBJ2-3 TRBV6-2/TRBV6-3 TRBD2 TGTGCCAGCAGCCGCCCAAGCGGGGGGCACACAGATACGCAGTATTTT CASSRPSGGHTDTQYF
many TRBJ2-5 TRBV5-1 TRBD1 TGCGCCAGCAGCTTAGGACAGGGGAAAGAGACCCAGTACTTC CASSLGQGKETQYF
few TRBJ2-3 TRBV13 TRBD2 TGTGCCAGCAGCACCAATAGGGGAGGGGATACGCAGTATTTT CASSTNRGGDTQYF
. TRBJ2-7 TRBV20-1 TRBD1 TGCAGTGTTAGAGATCTGGGACAGGGCTACTCCTACGAGCAGTACTTC CSVRDLGQGYSYEQYF
few TRBJ2-1 TRBV7-8 . TGTGCCAGCAGCGACAGCTTGAGCTCCTACAATGAGCAGTTCTTC CASSDSLSSYNEQFF
. TRBJ2-3 TRBV4-1 TRBD1 TGCGCCAGCAGCAAACAGGGGCCTAGTACAGATACGCAGTATTTT CASSKQGPSTDTQYF
. TRBJ1-5 TRBV4-3 . TGCGCCAGCAGCTGGACAGCTAATAGCAATCAGCCCCAGCATTTT CASSWTANSNQPQHF
. TRBJ1-2 TRBV20-1 . TGCAGTGCCAGTGGGGGCCCGGAGGAAGGCTACACCTTC CSASGGPEEGYTF
. TRBJ2-3 TRBV6-2/TRBV6-3 . TGTGCCAGCAGCCAAGGACGGAGGGCACATACGCAGTATTTT CASSQGRRAHTQYF
. TRBJ1-2 TRBV3-1 TRBD1 TGTGCCAGCAGTTCCCCAGGGGGAACTAACTATGGCTACACCTTC CASSSPGGTNYGYTF